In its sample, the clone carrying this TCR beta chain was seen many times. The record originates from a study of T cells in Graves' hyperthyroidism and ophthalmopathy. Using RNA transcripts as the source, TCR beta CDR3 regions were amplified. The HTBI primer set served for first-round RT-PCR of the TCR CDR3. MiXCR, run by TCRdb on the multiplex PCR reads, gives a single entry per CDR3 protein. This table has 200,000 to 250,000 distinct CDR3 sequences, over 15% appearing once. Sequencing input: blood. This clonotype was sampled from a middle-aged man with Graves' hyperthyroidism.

The CDR3, as DNA: TGTGCCAGCAGTTTACCCGGACTAGCGGGAGGTGAGCAGTTCTTC. It translates to CASSLPGLAGGEQFF. The chain carries TRBV28 and TRBJ2-1; 14 bases are shared with TRBD2. CDR1 and CDR2 (germline): MDHEN, SYDVKM. With V trimmed by 2 bases and J by 9 bases, 3 bases remained unmatched. This CDR3 has 15 amino acids. Variable domain in full (rest from reference TRBV28 and TRBJ2-1): DVKVTQSSRYLVKRTGEKVFLECVQDMDHENMFWYRQDPGLGLRLIYFSYDVKMKEKGDIPEGYSVSREKKERFSLILESASTNQTSMYLCASSLPGLAGGEQFFGPGTRLTVL.